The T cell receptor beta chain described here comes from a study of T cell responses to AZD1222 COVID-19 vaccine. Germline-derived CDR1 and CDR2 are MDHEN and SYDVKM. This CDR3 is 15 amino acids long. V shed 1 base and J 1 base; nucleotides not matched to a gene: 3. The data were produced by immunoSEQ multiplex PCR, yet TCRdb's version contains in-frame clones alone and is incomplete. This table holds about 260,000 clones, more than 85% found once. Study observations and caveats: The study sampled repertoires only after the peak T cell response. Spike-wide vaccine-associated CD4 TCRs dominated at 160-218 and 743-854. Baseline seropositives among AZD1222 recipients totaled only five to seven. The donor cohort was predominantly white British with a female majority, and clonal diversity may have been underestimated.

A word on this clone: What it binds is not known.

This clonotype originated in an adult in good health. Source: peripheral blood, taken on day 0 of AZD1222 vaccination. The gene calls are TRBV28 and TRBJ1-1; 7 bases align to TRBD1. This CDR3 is CASSLLTGRNTEAFF. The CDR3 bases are TGTGCCAGCAGTTTATTGACAGGGCGGAACACTGAAGCTTTCTTT.